This is a list of T cell receptor beta chains from one sample in a study of prognosis after radiotherapy for stage I lung cancer. TCRdb passed the multiplex PCR reads through MiXCR, listing each CDR3 protein once. This sample has 30,000 to 40,000 distinct CDR3 sequences, with approximately 36% found just once. The sample was PBMCs, taken before or after stereotactic body radiation therapy (not recorded which). The receptors shown here come from a donor of 50 years or more with non-small cell lung cancer. Each CDR3 is given with its conserved first and last residue. The D gene is left open where the match is weak. The size field is filled for only some rows; it gives once, few, many or a size class.

D: TRBD2
V: TRBV7-6
size: many
J: TRBJ2-1
CDR3: CASSLAAGGDEQFF
DNA: TGTGCCAGCAGCTTAGCAGCGGGAGGCGATGAGCAGTTCTTC

D: .
V: TRBV5-5
size: many
J: TRBJ2-7
CDR3: CASSFGPYRAGEQYF
DNA: TGTGCCAGCAGCTTTGGGCCATACAGGGCGGGCGAGCAGTACTTC

D: TRBD2
V: TRBV7-2
size: .
J: TRBJ2-3
CDR3: CASSLAKGGLAGEIDTQYF
DNA: TGTGCCAGCAGCTTAGCAAAAGGGGGACTAGCGGGAGAGATAGATACGCAGTATTTT

D: .
V: TRBV7-8
size: many
J: TRBJ2-1
CDR3: CASTDRRGSEQFF
DNA: TGTGCCAGCACGGACAGACGGGGAAGTGAGCAGTTCTTC

D: .
V: TRBV5-6
size: many
J: TRBJ1-2
CDR3: CASSLDVPGPGYTF
DNA: TGTGCCAGCAGCTTGGACGTCCCGGGACCAGGCTACACCTTC

D: .
V: TRBV28
size: many
J: TRBJ2-1
CDR3: CASSTQYEQFF
DNA: TGTGCCAGCAGTACCCAGTATGAGCAGTTCTTC

D: .
V: TRBV10-3
size: few
J: TRBJ2-5
CDR3: CAISGDGWGTQYF
DNA: TGTGCCATCAGTGGGGACGGCTGGGGGACCCAGTACTTC

D: TRBD2
V: TRBV5-4
size: few
J: TRBJ2-2
CDR3: CASSGTSGRENTGELFF
DNA: TGTGCCAGCAGCGGGACTAGCGGGAGAGAAAACACCGGGGAGCTGTTTTTT

D: TRBD1
V: TRBV20-1
size: .
J: TRBJ1-1
CDR3: CSALGQTRELNTEAFF
DNA: TGCAGTGCTCTGGGACAGACCAGGGAATTGAACACTGAAGCTTTCTTT

D: TRBD2
V: TRBV9
size: medium-sized
J: TRBJ2-2
CDR3: CASSVGGGQTGELFF
DNA: TGTGCCAGCAGCGTAGGGGGGGGTCAAACCGGGGAGCTGTTTTTT

D: TRBD1
V: TRBV7-3
size: .
J: TRBJ2-3
CDR3: CASSSTGTGADTQYF
DNA: TGTGCCAGCAGCTCAACCGGGACAGGGGCAGATACGCAGTATTTT

D: TRBD1
V: TRBV16
size: many
J: TRBJ2-1
CDR3: CASSRHGVRTGVPISSYNEQFF
DNA: TGTGCCAGCAGCCGTCACGGGGTGAGGACAGGGGTCCCTATAAGCTCCTACAATGAGCAGTTCTTC

D: .
V: TRBV28
size: many
J: TRBJ2-2
CDR3: CASRPAGTKNTGELFF
DNA: TGTGCCAGCAGACCCGCCGGAACCAAGAACACCGGGGAGCTGTTTTTT

D: .
V: TRBV20-1
size: .
J: TRBJ2-7
CDR3: CSARGKGGFCYEQYF
DNA: TGCAGTGCGCGAGGGAAAGGGGGTTTCTGCTACGAGCAGTACTTC

D: .
V: TRBV20-1
size: .
J: TRBJ1-2
CDR3: CSARDLIYGYTF
DNA: TGCAGTGCTAGAGATCTGATATATGGCTACACCTTC

D: TRBD2
V: TRBV7-2
size: many
J: TRBJ2-7
CDR3: CASSLYGTSLYEQYF
DNA: TGTGCCAGCAGCTTATACGGGACTAGTCTCTACGAGCAGTACTTC

D: .
V: TRBV19
size: .
J: TRBJ2-7
CDR3: CASSIQYFVTGSYYQYF
DNA: TGTGCCAGTAGTATACAGTATTTCGTCACAGGGTCCTACTATCAGTACTTC

D: TRBD1
V: TRBV7-8
size: many
J: TRBJ1-4
CDR3: CASSLSVGGGEKLFF
DNA: TGTGCCAGCAGCTTATCGGTAGGGGGCGGTGAAAAACTGTTTTTT

D: .
V: TRBV4-1
size: .
J: TRBJ2-7
CDR3: CASSQDLEVEQYF
DNA: TGCGCCAGCAGCCAAGATCTGGAAGTGGAGCAGTACTTC

D: .
V: TRBV6-2/TRBV6-3
size: .
J: TRBJ1-5
CDR3: CANSPVGGPSDQPQNF
DNA: TGTGCCAACAGTCCAGTCGGGGGACCCAGCGATCAGCCCCAGAATTTT

D: .
V: TRBV14
size: many
J: TRBJ1-1
CDR3: CASSQVGGNTEAFF
DNA: TGTGCCAGCAGCCAAGTCGGGGGGAACACTGAAGCTTTCTTT

D: .
V: TRBV7-8
size: many
J: TRBJ1-2
CDR3: CASSHQPNYGYTF
DNA: TGTGCCAGCAGCCATCAGCCTAACTATGGCTACACCTTC

D: TRBD1
V: TRBV5-1
size: many
J: TRBJ2-1
CDR3: CASSLGSGGPYNEQFF
DNA: TGCGCCAGCAGCTTGGGATCAGGGGGCCCCTACAATGAGCAGTTCTTC

D: .
V: TRBV3-1
size: .
J: TRBJ2-5
CDR3: CASIQAAPGIQETQYF
DNA: TGTGCCAGCATCCAAGCAGCCCCAGGGATCCAGGAGACCCAGTACTTC

D: TRBD2
V: TRBV20-1
size: .
J: TRBJ2-7
CDR3: CSAGGGLAGGQSYEQYF
DNA: TGCAGTGCTGGGGGAGGGCTAGCGGGGGGACAATCCTACGAGCAGTACTTC

D: .
V: TRBV12-5
size: many
J: TRBJ1-2
CDR3: CASGFQGSDYGYTF
DNA: TGTGCTAGTGGCTTCCAAGGGTCTGACTATGGCTACACCTTC

D: TRBD1
V: TRBV5-1
size: many
J: TRBJ2-1
CDR3: CANSLAYQTGPSSYNEQFF
DNA: TGCGCCAACAGCTTGGCCTACCAGACAGGGCCAAGCTCCTACAATGAGCAGTTCTTC

D: .
V: TRBV19
size: many
J: TRBJ1-4
CDR3: CASSQLSATNEKLFF
DNA: TGTGCCAGTAGTCAACTCTCTGCAACTAATGAAAAACTGTTTTTT

D: .
V: TRBV19
size: many
J: TRBJ1-5
CDR3: CASSIDRGVRQPQHF
DNA: TGTGCCAGTAGTATTGATAGGGGAGTCCGTCAGCCCCAGCATTTT

D: .
V: TRBV2
size: many
J: TRBJ1-5
CDR3: CASSEGGGRQPQHF
DNA: TGTGCCAGCAGTGAAGGGGGGGGGCGGCAGCCCCAGCATTTT

D: TRBD1
V: TRBV6-1
size: .
J: TRBJ2-1
CDR3: CASSPGTGAYNEQFF
DNA: TGTGCCAGCAGTCCCGGGACAGGGGCCTACAATGAGCAGTTCTTC

D: TRBD2
V: TRBV7-9
size: many
J: TRBJ2-5
CDR3: CASSPRTSGTQETQYF
DNA: TGTGCCAGCAGCCCCAGGACTAGCGGGACTCAAGAGACCCAGTACTTC

D: .
V: TRBV4-3
size: few
J: TRBJ1-2
CDR3: CASSQDRLYGYTF
DNA: TGCGCCAGCAGCCAAGACCGCCTATATGGCTACACCTTC

D: .
V: TRBV27
size: once
J: TRBJ2-7
CDR3: CASSLFPPGHGDEQYF
DNA: TGTGCCAGCAGTCTATTCCCCCCGGGACATGGGGACGAGCAGTACTTC

D: TRBD1
V: TRBV27
size: medium-sized
J: TRBJ1-2
CDR3: CASSFTGQGGGYTF
DNA: TGTGCCAGCAGTTTCACAGGACAGGGAGGGGGCTACACCTTC

D: .
V: TRBV20-1
size: many
J: TRBJ1-6
CDR3: CSAVSFLPGPNNSPLHF
DNA: TGCAGTGCTGTATCGTTCTTACCGGGGCCAAATAATTCACCCCTCCACTTT

D: .
V: TRBV30
size: many
J: TRBJ1-3
CDR3: CAWRNTIYF
DNA: TGTGCCTGGAGAAACACCATATATTTT

D: TRBD1
V: TRBV6-2/TRBV6-3
size: few
J: TRBJ1-1
CDR3: CASFPGTGGWLEAFF
DNA: TGTGCCAGCTTCCCCGGGACAGGGGGCTGGTTGGAAGCTTTCTTT

D: .
V: TRBV5-1
size: many
J: TRBJ1-2
CDR3: CASSLGAENYGYTF
DNA: TGCGCCAGCAGCTTGGGCGCAGAGAACTATGGCTACACCTTC

D: .
V: TRBV6-5
size: .
J: TRBJ1-1
CDR3: CASSYSAGRVNTEAFF
DNA: TGTGCCAGCAGTTACTCGGCGGGGAGGGTCAACACTGAAGCTTTCTTT

D: .
V: TRBV7-3
size: many
J: TRBJ2-3
CDR3: CASSLGDPGADTQYF
DNA: TGTGCCAGCAGCTTAGGGGACCCAGGCGCAGATACGCAGTATTTT

D: .
V: TRBV20-1
size: many
J: TRBJ1-2
CDR3: CSARDPRGADGYTF
DNA: TGCAGTGCTAGAGATCCCCGGGGGGCGGATGGCTACACCTTC

D: .
V: TRBV24-1
size: many
J: TRBJ1-4
CDR3: CATSDSQRGNEKLFF
DNA: TGTGCCACCAGTGATAGCCAGAGGGGAAATGAAAAACTGTTTTTT

D: TRBD1
V: TRBV4-2
size: many
J: TRBJ2-7
CDR3: CASSQTAGGAYEQYF
DNA: TGTGCCAGCAGCCAGACTGCAGGGGGCGCCTACGAGCAGTACTTC

D: .
V: TRBV6-1
size: .
J: TRBJ2-2
CDR3: CASTNSRAAGELFF
DNA: TGTGCCAGCACAAATTCCAGGGCAGCCGGGGAGCTGTTTTTT

D: .
V: TRBV5-4
size: many
J: TRBJ2-7
CDR3: CASSLRSNNYEQYF
DNA: TGTGCCAGCAGCCTCAGGAGTAATAACTACGAGCAGTACTTC

D: .
V: TRBV5-1
size: .
J: TRBJ2-1
CDR3: CASSSTSYASEQFF
DNA: TGCGCCAGCAGCTCAACTAGTTACGCGAGTGAGCAGTTCTTC

D: TRBD1
V: TRBV25-1
size: many
J: TRBJ1-4
CDR3: CASSESQGAGEKLFF
DNA: TGTGCCAGCAGTGAATCCCAGGGGGCTGGGGAAAAACTGTTTTTT

D: TRBD1
V: TRBV6-5
size: .
J: TRBJ1-2
CDR3: CASSYSKYTGGYGYTF
DNA: TGTGCCAGCAGTTACTCGAAGTATACAGGGGGCTATGGCTACACCTTC

D: .
V: TRBV7-3
size: .
J: TRBJ1-1
CDR3: CSSILKAGHREGEPEAFF
DNA: TGTTCCAGCATCTTAAAAGCGGGCCACAGGGAAGGGGAACCTGAAGCTTTCTTT

D: .
V: TRBV2
size: many
J: TRBJ1-5
CDR3: CASSPDGSNQPQHF
DNA: TGTGCCAGCAGTCCGGACGGTAGCAATCAGCCCCAGCATTTT

D: .
V: TRBV6-4
size: .
J: TRBJ2-2
CDR3: CVSSLEDMGTGELFF
DNA: TGTGTCAGCAGCCTTGAGGACATGGGCACCGGGGAGCTGTTTTTT

D: TRBD1
V: TRBV6-2/TRBV6-3
size: many
J: TRBJ1-1
CDR3: CASSSRQGATEAFF
DNA: TGTGCCAGCAGTTCGCGACAGGGGGCCACTGAAGCTTTCTTT

D: TRBD2
V: TRBV19
size: .
J: TRBJ2-7
CDR3: CASSTVLAVGEQYF
DNA: TGTGCCAGTAGTACCGTACTAGCGGTAGGGGAGCAGTACTTC

D: .
V: TRBV6-2/TRBV6-3
size: many
J: TRBJ2-5
CDR3: CASSVFQGETQYF
DNA: TGTGCCAGCAGTGTATTTCAGGGGGAGACCCAGTACTTC

D: .
V: TRBV20-1
size: .
J: TRBJ1-4
CDR3: CSVPSLEKLFF
DNA: TGCAGTGTTCCCTCCCTCGAAAAACTGTTTTTT

D: TRBD2
V: TRBV7-9
size: .
J: TRBJ2-1
CDR3: CASSLVLAGDDEQFF
DNA: TGTGCCAGCAGCTTAGTGTTAGCGGGAGACGATGAGCAGTTCTTC

D: .
V: TRBV20-1
size: .
J: TRBJ1-2
CDR3: CSARVEAGTYGYTF
DNA: TGCAGTGCTAGAGTGGAGGCGGGGACCTATGGCTACACCTTC

D: .
V: TRBV3-1
size: .
J: TRBJ2-5
CDR3: CASSLLQAAKETQYF
DNA: TGTGCCAGCAGCCTCCTCCAGGCCGCAAAAGAGACCCAGTACTTC